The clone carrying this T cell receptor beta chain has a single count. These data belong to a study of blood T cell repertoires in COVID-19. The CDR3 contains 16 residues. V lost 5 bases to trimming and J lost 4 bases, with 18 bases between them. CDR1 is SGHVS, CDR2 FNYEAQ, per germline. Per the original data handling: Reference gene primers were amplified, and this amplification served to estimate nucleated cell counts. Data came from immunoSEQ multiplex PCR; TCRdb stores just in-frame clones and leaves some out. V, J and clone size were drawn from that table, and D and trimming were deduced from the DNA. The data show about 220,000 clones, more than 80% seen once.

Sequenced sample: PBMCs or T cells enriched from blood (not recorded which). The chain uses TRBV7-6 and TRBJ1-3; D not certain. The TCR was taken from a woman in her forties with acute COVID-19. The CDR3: CASSPREGLTGNTIYF. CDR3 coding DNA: TGTGCCAGCAGCCCCCGGGAGGGCTTGACGGGAAACACCATATATTTT.